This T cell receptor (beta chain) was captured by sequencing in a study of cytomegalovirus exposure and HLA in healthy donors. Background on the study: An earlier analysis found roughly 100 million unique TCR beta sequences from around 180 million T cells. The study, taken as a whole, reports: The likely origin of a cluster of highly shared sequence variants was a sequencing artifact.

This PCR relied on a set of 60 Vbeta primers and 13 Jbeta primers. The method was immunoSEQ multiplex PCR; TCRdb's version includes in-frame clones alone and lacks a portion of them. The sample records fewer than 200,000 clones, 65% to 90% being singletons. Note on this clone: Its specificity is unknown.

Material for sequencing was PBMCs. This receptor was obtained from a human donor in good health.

The CDR3: CASSETSGGETQYF. The DNA for the CDR3 is TGTGCCAGCAGCGAGACTAGCGGGGGGGAGACCCAGTACTTC. This rearrangement joins TRBV9 to TRBJ2-5; 13 bases match TRBD2. This CDR3 is built from 14 residues. Trimming at V came to 3 bases and at J to 5 bases, leaving 1 base not matched to a gene. Per the germline V gene, CDR1 is SGDLS and CDR2 is YYNGEE. Filled out from reference TRBV9 and TRBJ2-5, the complete variable domain reads DSGVTQTPKHLITATGQRVTLRCSPRSGDLSVYWYQQSLDQGLQFLIQYYNGEERAKGNILERFSAQQFPDLHSELNLSSLELGDSALYFCASSETSGGETQYFGPGTRLLVL.